A single sample is the source of the 11 T cell receptor beta chains below, sequenced in a study of cytomegalovirus exposure and HLA in healthy donors. PCR primers comprised 60 Vbeta and 13 Jbeta primers. Assay used: immunoSEQ multiplex PCR; TCRdb lists only in-frame clones, some missing. This table holds some 150,000 clones, 65% to 90% found once. Sequencing used PBMCs. The receptors here all came from a female donor in good health and CMV-seronegative.

The CDR3 nucleotides are TGTGCCAGCTCACCGCAGATGAACACTGAAGCTTTCTTT. As protein: CASSPQMNTEAFF. The chain joins TRBV18 to TRBJ1-1; D remains ambiguous. This CDR3 is built from 13 residues. Trimming pared 3 bases from V and 0 bases from J, leaving 5 bases between. Looked up from germline, CDR1 is KGHSH and CDR2 is LQKENI.

The genes are TRBV18 and TRBJ2-7; 7 bases align to TRBD2. Germline V gene lookup returns CDR1 KGHSH and CDR2 LQKENI. V lost 6 bases and J lost 7; bases outside the gene matches: 6. There are 12 residues in the CDR3. The DNA of the CDR3 is TGTGCCAGCTCGGAACTGGGGGGGGAGCAGTACTTC. This encodes CASSELGGEQYF. The full variable domain, completed using reference TRBV18 and TRBJ2-7, is NAGVMQNPRHLVRRRGQEARLRCSPMKGHSHVYWYRQLPEEGLKFMVYLQKENIIDESGMPKERFSAEFPKEGPSILRIQQVVRGDSAAYFCASSELGGEQYFGPGTRLTVT.

V usage is TRBV11-2 and J usage is TRBJ2-5, with 8 bases aligning to TRBD1. V lost 1 base and J lost 2; bases outside the gene matches: 6. CDR1 is SGHAT and CDR2 is FQNNGV in the germline V gene. This CDR3 contains 16 residues. Here the CDR3 DNA reads TGTGCCAGCAGCTTAGCAGGGACAGGACATCAAGAGACCCAGTACTTC. As protein: CASSLAGTGHQETQYF.

The CDR3 DNA sequence: TGTGCCTGGAGGGGGGACAGGATTAGCACAGATACGCAGTATTTT. It is translated as CAWRGDRISTDTQYF. J is TRBJ2-3 and V is TRBV30; 8 bases align to TRBD1. The CDR3 length is 15 residues. Germline V gene lookup returns CDR1 GTSNPN and CDR2 SVGIG (reference sequence). J was trimmed by 0 bases and V by 3 bases; bases with no gene match: 5.

This clone was recorded only once. The chain joins TRBV30 to TRBJ1-3; the D gene is possibly TRBD1 (6 bases). This CDR3 has 14 residues. The germline CDR1 and CDR2 sequences are GTSNPN and SVGIG (reference sequence). Trimming cost V 0 bases and J 3 bases, with 9 bases left between them. CDR3 sequence: CAWSVRGGGNTIYF. For the CDR3, the DNA is TGTGCCTGGAGTGTAAGGGGGGGTGGAAACACCATATATTTT.

The CDR3 DNA reads TGTGCCAGCAGGACAGTTAGCAGCAATCAGCCCCAGCATTTT. Protein product: CASRTVSSNQPQHF. The chain uses TRBV2 and TRBJ1-5, with a possible D match to TRBD1 (5 bases). Germline lookup yields CDR1 SNHLY and CDR2 FYNNEI. V lost 6 bases and J lost 1, with 10 bases in between. This CDR3 has 14 amino acids.

The chain couples TRBV5-5 to TRBJ1-3; D is possibly TRBD1 (5 bases). V shed 4 bases and J shed 0 bases, with 14 bases lying between them. In germline, CDR1 is SGHKS, CDR2 YYEKEE (reference sequence). The CDR3 extends over 16 amino acids. Written as DNA, the CDR3 is TGTGCCAGCAGCACCTGGGACTTATACTCTGGAAACACCATATATTTT. Translation: CASSTWDLYSGNTIYF.

Only one count was recorded for this clone. The chain couples TRBV29-1 to TRBJ1-1, with TRBD1 as a possible D gene (5 bases). This CDR3 spans 13 amino acids. V lost 3 bases and J 0 bases, leaving 8 bases between the germline ends. Germline assignment: CDR1 SQVTM and CDR2 ANQGSEA. The CDR3 nucleotides are TGCAGCGTTGAGGAGGGGATGAACACTGAAGCTTTCTTT. Encoded protein: CSVEEGMNTEAFF.

The chain carries TRBV6-5 and TRBJ2-7, with D maybe TRBD1 (5 bases). CDR1 and CDR2 (germline): MNHEY, SVGAGI. The CDR3 consists of 14 residues. The ends were cut back, 7 bases at V and 3 bases at J, with 16 bases in the middle. Written as DNA, the CDR3 is TGTGCCAGCACCCCTCCAGGGATGAGCTACGAGCAGTACTTC. This codes for CASTPPGMSYEQYF.

This chain joins TRBV6-1 and TRBJ1-5; D may be TRBD1 (5 bases). V lost 3 bases, J lost 7 bases, and 13 bases lay in between. CDR3 size: 14 residues. Per the germline V gene, CDR1 is MNHNS and CDR2 is SASEGT. This chain's CDR3 is CASSDAGGRQPQHF. CDR3 DNA sequence: TGTGCCAGCAGTGACGCCGGGGGACGCCAGCCCCAGCATTTT.

This chain connects TRBV28 to TRBJ2-3, with TRBD1 matching 7 bases. The CDR3 sequence is 16 residues long. The V and J ends lost 5 bases and 0 bases, in that order; junction bases with no gene match: 8. CDR1 is MDHEN, CDR2 SYDVKM, per germline. The CDR3 bases are TGTGCCAGCAGTCGCTGGACAGGACCTAGCACAGATACGCAGTATTTT. Translation gives CASSRWTGPSTDTQYF.